This is a list of T cell receptor beta chains from one sample in a study of CD8+ T cells in alopecia areata. The table came from immunoSEQ multiplex PCR; TCRdb's copy has only in-frame clones and leaves some out. The table shows more than 100,000 clones, with 55% occurring only once. The specimen was CD4+ T cells sorted from blood. These TCRs come from a human donor in good health. CDR3s include the opening cysteine and the closing phenylalanine or tryptophan. Fields, in order: V gene, J gene, clone size, D gene, CDR3 length, CDR3 DNA, CDR3 protein. A D gene is named only where the DNA matches it firmly. A row's size may be missing; if present it is once, few, many or a size class.

TRBV10-3,TRBJ2-5,few,TRBD1,14,TGTGCCATCAGGGGACAGGGGGCGAGTGAGACCCAGTACTTC,CAIRGQGASETQYF
TRBV7-2,TRBJ2-3,-,-,14,TGTGCCAGCAGCTTCGACTACCCCACAGATACGCAGTATTTT,CASSFDYPTDTQYF
TRBV15,TRBJ2-7,-,TRBD1,15,TGTGCCACCAGCAGAGATGACAGGGGAGCGGCCGAGCAGTACTTC,CATSRDDRGAAEQYF
TRBV2,TRBJ2-1,few,-,11,TGTGCCAGCACCTCCTATGGAGAGCAGTTCTTC,CASTSYGEQFF
TRBV10-1,TRBJ2-5,-,TRBD1,16,TGCGCCAGCAGTGCCGGGACAGGGACGTACCAAGAGACCCAGTACTTC,CASSAGTGTYQETQYF
TRBV2,TRBJ1-5,-,TRBD1,15,TGTGCCAGCAGCGGGACAGGGGGATCCGATCAGCCCCAGCATTTT,CASSGTGGSDQPQHF
TRBV18,TRBJ2-7,few,-,15,TGTGCCAGCTCACCAGGGCGGGGGCGTACCTACGAGCAGTACTTC,CASSPGRGRTYEQYF
TRBV6-5,TRBJ1-6,-,-,15,TGTGCCAGCAGTCCCCCGGGACCCCTGAATTCACCCCTCCACTTT,CASSPPGPLNSPLHF
TRBV30,TRBJ2-3,-,TRBD2,15,TGTGCCTGGAGTGAGGTAGCGGGGAGCACAGATACGCAGTATTTT,CAWSEVAGSTDTQYF
TRBV7-9,TRBJ2-7,once,-,15,TGTGCCAGCAGCCCGGGACAAGGGAGGGTCTACGAGCAGTACTTC,CASSPGQGRVYEQYF
TRBV19,TRBJ2-5,few,-,13,TGTGCCAGTAGTCCCGGACTATCGGAGACCCAGTACTTC,CASSPGLSETQYF
TRBV30,TRBJ1-2,-,-,14,TGTGCCTGGAGGAGTGACATGCAGGTGCGGGGCTACACCTTC,CAWRSDMQVRGYTF
TRBV6-1,TRBJ2-4,-,-,13,TGTGCCATCAGGGCAGGGTCGACAAACATTCAGTACTTC,CAIRAGSTNIQYF
TRBV9,TRBJ1-1,many,-,18,TGTGCCAGCAGCGCAAATACCTTTGGGCTGGAAGGGGAAAAACAAGCTTTCTTT,CASSANTFGLEGEKQAFF
TRBV9,TRBJ1-1,once,-,14,TGTGCCAGCAGCGTGGGCAGGGTGGGGGGTGAAGCTTTCTTT,CASSVGRVGGEAFF
TRBV7-2,TRBJ1-2,few,-,13,TGTGCCAGCAGACTGACTCTCCAGGGGGGCTACACCTTC,CASRLTLQGGYTF
TRBV29-1,TRBJ1-1,-,-,13,TGCAGCGGTTCTGGCAGAATGAACACTGAAGCTTTCTTT,CSGSGRMNTEAFF
TRBV11-2,TRBJ2-6,-,-,17,TGTGCCAGCAGCTCACAGGTTGTGAGCTCTGGGGCCAACGTCCTGACTTTC,CASSSQVVSSGANVLTF
TRBV2,TRBJ2-3,-,TRBD2,17,TGTGCCAGCAGTGGGGGACAAATAGCGGGGAGCACAGATACGCAGTATTTT,CASSGGQIAGSTDTQYF
TRBV30,TRBJ2-7,-,-,14,TGTGCCTGGAGTTTCAGAGTCCGCCTCAACGAGCAGTACTTC,CAWSFRVRLNEQYF
TRBV5-4,TRBJ2-5,-,TRBD1,16,TGTGCCAGCAGCACCGGGGACAGGGGTGGCCAAGAGACCCAGTACTTC,CASSTGDRGGQETQYF
TRBV29-1,TRBJ1-1,-,-,14,TGCAGCGTCGCCCTCAGGGTGGCGGACACTGAAGCTTTCTTT,CSVALRVADTEAFF
TRBV23-1,TRBJ2-3,once,-,15,TGCGCCAGCAGTTTACCCGGGACCAACACAGATACGCAGTATTTT,CASSLPGTNTDTQYF
TRBV7-3,TRBJ2-1,-,-,15,TGTGCCAGCAGCCCTCGGGGAGGACACTACAATGAGCAGTTCTTC,CASSPRGGHYNEQFF
TRBV28,TRBJ2-3,few,TRBD1,16,TGTGCCAGCAGCGGGGACAGGGTGCGGAGCACAGATACGCAGTATTTT,CASSGDRVRSTDTQYF
TRBV5-1,TRBJ1-1,few,TRBD1,15,TGCGCCAGCAACGTGGACAGGGCTAGGAATACTGAAGCTTTCTTT,CASNVDRARNTEAFF
TRBV4-2,TRBJ2-5,once,TRBD2,16,TGTGCCAGCAGCCAAGATGCTAGCGGGGGGGCAGAGACCCAGTACTTC,CASSQDASGGAETQYF
TRBV30,TRBJ1-1,-,TRBD1,12,TGTGCCTGGGACAGGGGCTTGGGTTTAGCTTTCTTT,CAWDRGLGLAFF
TRBV7-6,TRBJ2-3,-,-,16,TGTGCCAGCAGCTTAAATGGGCAGGGGATCACAGATACGCAGTATTTT,CASSLNGQGITDTQYF
TRBV7-9,TRBJ1-4,medium-sized,TRBD1,14,TGTGCCAGCAGGCGGAGGGACAGGGGTGAAAAACTGTTTTTT,CASRRRDRGEKLFF
TRBV18,TRBJ2-1,-,-,17,TGTGCCAGCTCACCAGGTCCTTTGGCGGCCCTTTACAATGAGCAGTTCTTC,CASSPGPLAALYNEQFF
TRBV2,TRBJ2-5,once,TRBD1,13,TGTGCCAGCATGGGACAGAGCCAAGAGACCCAGTACTTC,CASMGQSQETQYF
TRBV11-2,TRBJ2-7,once,TRBD2,15,TGTGCCAGCAGGGTTGGTTCTAGCGGACCCTACGAGCAGTACTTC,CASRVGSSGPYEQYF
TRBV15,TRBJ1-2,-,-,15,TGTGCCACCAGCAGCTTCCGGACGGTGGGCTATGGCTACACCTTC,CATSSFRTVGYGYTF
TRBV9,TRBJ2-1,-,TRBD1,15,TGTGCCAGCAGCGTAGGGGACAGGGTCTACAATGAGCAGTTCTTC,CASSVGDRVYNEQFF
TRBV15,TRBJ1-3,-,-,15,TGTGCCACCAGCAGAGACTTGGCAAAAGGAAACACCATATATTTT,CATSRDLAKGNTIYF
TRBV11-3,TRBJ2-1,-,TRBD2,12,TGTGCCAGCAGCTTAGCGGGGGGTGGGCAGTTCTTC,CASSLAGGGQFF
TRBV7-2,TRBJ2-5,-,-,11,TGTGCCAGCAGCCCCAGGGAGACCCAGTACTTC,CASSPRETQYF
TRBV28,TRBJ1-4,-,TRBD1,16,TGTGCCAGCAGTTCCTCCGGGACAGGTCTATTTGAAAAACTGTTTTTT,CASSSSGTGLFEKLFF
TRBV7-2,TRBJ1-2,-,TRBD1,16,TGTGCCAGCAGCTTAGATGCAGGGGGCGTTAACTATGGCTACACCTTC,CASSLDAGGVNYGYTF
TRBV5-1,TRBJ1-2,-,-,15,TGCGCCAGCAGCCCAGAATCAGGGGTTCGCTATGGCTACACCTTC,CASSPESGVRYGYTF
TRBV28,TRBJ2-5,-,TRBD2,15,TGTGCCAGCAGTTCACCGGGAGCGGGGACGGAGACCCAGTACTTC,CASSSPGAGTETQYF
TRBV28,TRBJ1-2,-,TRBD1,14,TGTGCCAGCAGTCTCCGGACAGGGATCTATGGCTACACCTTC,CASSLRTGIYGYTF
TRBV29-1,TRBJ2-3,once,TRBD2,13,TGCAGTGCCTTAGCGGGGGGCGGGGATACGCAGTATTTT,CSALAGGGDTQYF
TRBV23-1,TRBJ2-3,-,-,14,TGCGCCAGCAGTCTAGGGGGTTCCACAGATACGCAGTATTTT,CASSLGGSTDTQYF
TRBV5-6,TRBJ1-2,-,-,11,TGTGCCAGCAGCCGGTCGTATGGCTACACCTTC,CASSRSYGYTF
TRBV7-3,TRBJ1-2,-,-,13,TGTGCCAGCAGCGATGACAGAAACTATGGCTACACCTTC,CASSDDRNYGYTF
TRBV30,TRBJ2-3,-,TRBD2,21,TGTGCCTGGAGTGTAGGGGTGCCGACTAGCGGGGGGGCCAGTCGTGGAGATACGCAGTATTTT,CAWSVGVPTSGGASRGDTQYF
TRBV15,TRBJ2-1,-,-,12,TGTGCCACCAGCACCTTTGGCAATGAGCAGTTCTTC,CATSTFGNEQFF
TRBV19,TRBJ2-1,few,-,16,TGTGCCAGTAATCTAATGGGCGGCCGCTCCTACAATGAGCAGTTCTTC,CASNLMGGRSYNEQFF
TRBV29-1,TRBJ1-1,few,TRBD1,14,TGCAGCGTTGAAAACAGGGGGCTGAACACTGAAGCTTTCTTT,CSVENRGLNTEAFF
TRBV7-2,TRBJ2-5,-,TRBD1,15,TGTGCCAGCAGCTTAAACAGGGGAACCCAAGAGACCCAGTACTTC,CASSLNRGTQETQYF
TRBV5-1,TRBJ2-1,-,TRBD1,15,TGCGCCACTCGTCCAGGGACAGGGGGAATCAATGAGCAGTTCTTC,CATRPGTGGINEQFF
TRBV11-2,TRBJ2-5,-,-,13,TGTGCCAGCAGCCTCCTTGGGCCGGAGACCCAGTACTTC,CASSLLGPETQYF
TRBV10-3,TRBJ1-1,few,-,11,TGTGCCATCAGCCCGAACACTGAAGCTTTCTTT,CAISPNTEAFF
TRBV5-1,TRBJ2-4,few,-,15,TGCGCCAGCAGCTTGGACAATCCACGACAAAACATTCAGTACTTC,CASSLDNPRQNIQYF
TRBV30,TRBJ1-5,-,TRBD1,14,TGTGCCTGGAGTGGGGACAGGGGAGGACAGCCCCAGCATTTT,CAWSGDRGGQPQHF